This is a list of T cell receptor beta chains from one sample in a study of blood T cells in healthy people across ages. In TCRdb, the 5' RACE reads were re-called with MiXCR into one record per CDR3 protein. Here the sample spans roughly 1,000,000 distinct CDR3 sequences, around 25% being singletons. This same sample was also part of a study on T cells of mothers and their children.

Sequenced: blood. Every receptor here comes from a girl aged 2 to 10 in good health. The CDR3 runs from the conserved cysteine through the conserved F or W. The order of the fields is J gene, V gene, D gene, clone size, CDR3 DNA, CDR3 protein. The D gene is left open where the match is weak. Not all rows give a size; the values are once, few, many and, for expanded clones, a class.

J gene: TRBJ1-6; V gene: TRBV25-1; D gene: TRBD1; clone size: NA; CDR3 DNA: TGTGCCAGCAGTGATCTTATAGCGGACAGGGACGAATCACCCCTCCACTTT; CDR3 protein: CASSDLIADRDESPLHF
J gene: TRBJ2-1; V gene: TRBV6-1; D gene: NA; clone size: NA; CDR3 DNA: TGTGCCAGCTGTCCGGCCAGCTCCTACAATGAGCAGTTCTTC; CDR3 protein: CASCPASSYNEQFF
J gene: TRBJ2-1; V gene: TRBV7-9; D gene: NA; clone size: few; CDR3 DNA: TGTGCCAGCGTTCTAAATGAGCAGTTCTTC; CDR3 protein: CASVLNEQFF
J gene: TRBJ2-1; V gene: TRBV2; D gene: TRBD2; clone size: NA; CDR3 DNA: TGTGCCAGCAGTGATTTAGCGGGGGTCTCCTACAATGAGCAGTTCTTC; CDR3 protein: CASSDLAGVSYNEQFF
J gene: TRBJ1-1; V gene: TRBV20-1; D gene: NA; clone size: NA; CDR3 DNA: TGCAGTGCTAGAAGACAGCCGAACACTGAAGCTTTCTTT; CDR3 protein: CSARRQPNTEAFF
J gene: TRBJ2-4; V gene: TRBV19; D gene: TRBD2; clone size: NA; CDR3 DNA: TGTGCCAGTAGCGAACTAGCGGGAGGAGCGGTCAAAAACATTCAGTACTTC; CDR3 protein: CASSELAGGAVKNIQYF
J gene: TRBJ2-1; V gene: TRBV21-1; D gene: NA; clone size: NA; CDR3 DNA: TGTGCCAGCATCCCGGATGCACCGGGGGGGACCTACAATGAGCAGTTCTTC; CDR3 protein: CASIPDAPGGTYNEQFF
J gene: TRBJ2-5; V gene: TRBV25-1; D gene: TRBD2; clone size: few; CDR3 DNA: TGTGCCAGCAGTGACGGTCTAGCGGGAGGAAAAGAGACCCAGTACTTC; CDR3 protein: CASSDGLAGGKETQYF
J gene: TRBJ2-7; V gene: TRBV7-2; D gene: NA; clone size: NA; CDR3 DNA: TGTGCCAGCAGCTTAGCCACCCTGGGCGAGCAGTACTTC; CDR3 protein: CASSLATLGEQYF
J gene: TRBJ2-7; V gene: TRBV12-3/TRBV12-4; D gene: TRBD2; clone size: few; CDR3 DNA: TGTGCCAGCAGCCGATCCGGGACTAGCTTCGAGCAGTACTTC; CDR3 protein: CASSRSGTSFEQYF
J gene: TRBJ2-1; V gene: TRBV4-2; D gene: TRBD2; clone size: NA; CDR3 DNA: TGTGTCAGCAGCCAAGATGGGACTAGCAATGAGCAGTTCTTC; CDR3 protein: CVSSQDGTSNEQFF
J gene: TRBJ2-1; V gene: TRBV4-1; D gene: NA; clone size: NA; CDR3 DNA: TGCGCCAGCAGCCAAGAGGGTTTCGGGGCTGGTGAGCAGTTCTTC; CDR3 protein: CASSQEGFGAGEQFF
J gene: TRBJ2-1; V gene: TRBV6-2/TRBV6-3; D gene: TRBD2; clone size: few; CDR3 DNA: TGTGCCAGCAGACCTTTAGCGGGAGGACTTAACAATGAGCAGTTCTTC; CDR3 protein: CASRPLAGGLNNEQFF
J gene: TRBJ2-5; V gene: TRBV7-8; D gene: TRBD1; clone size: many; CDR3 DNA: TGTGCCAGCAGCTACCTGGGACAGGGATTACGAGAGACCCAGTACTTC; CDR3 protein: CASSYLGQGLRETQYF
J gene: TRBJ2-4; V gene: TRBV4-2; D gene: NA; clone size: NA; CDR3 DNA: TGTGCCAGCAGCCAAGATCTAAACAACATTCAGTACTTC; CDR3 protein: CASSQDLNNIQYF
J gene: TRBJ2-3; V gene: TRBV29-1; D gene: TRBD2; clone size: few; CDR3 DNA: TGCAGCGTTGCTCCTAGCGGGAGATGGGGAGATACGCAGTATTTT; CDR3 protein: CSVAPSGRWGDTQYF
J gene: TRBJ2-7; V gene: TRBV4-1; D gene: NA; clone size: NA; CDR3 DNA: TGCGCCAGCAGCCATCAACCCCTCATATACGAGCAGTACTTC; CDR3 protein: CASSHQPLIYEQYF
J gene: TRBJ1-1; V gene: TRBV7-2; D gene: NA; clone size: once; CDR3 DNA: TGTGCCAGCTCGCCGGGCTGGGGCACTGAAGCTTTCTTT; CDR3 protein: CASSPGWGTEAFF
J gene: TRBJ1-2; V gene: TRBV7-8; D gene: NA; clone size: few; CDR3 DNA: TGTGCCACCGCACTGGTCGGGGGGAGCTTTAACTATGGCTACACCTTC; CDR3 protein: CATALVGGSFNYGYTF
J gene: TRBJ2-3; V gene: TRBV7-3; D gene: NA; clone size: many; CDR3 DNA: TGTGCCAGCAGCTCCTCCGAGGATACGCAGTATTTT; CDR3 protein: CASSSSEDTQYF
J gene: TRBJ1-4; V gene: TRBV6-5; D gene: NA; clone size: few; CDR3 DNA: TGTGCCACCCGGTCACCAGTGGGTGAAAAACTGTTTTTT; CDR3 protein: CATRSPVGEKLFF
J gene: TRBJ2-5; V gene: TRBV10-3; D gene: TRBD1; clone size: NA; CDR3 DNA: TGTGCCATCAGACAGGGGGCTCAAGAGACCCAGTACTTC; CDR3 protein: CAIRQGAQETQYF
J gene: TRBJ2-5; V gene: TRBV20-1; D gene: TRBD1; clone size: few; CDR3 DNA: TGCAGTGCTAGAGATGCGGGCAGGGGGAGAGAGACCCAGTACTTC; CDR3 protein: CSARDAGRGRETQYF
J gene: TRBJ1-6; V gene: TRBV28; D gene: NA; clone size: few; CDR3 DNA: TGTGCCAGCAGTCTGCGGCAGTCACCCCTCCACTTT; CDR3 protein: CASSLRQSPLHF
J gene: TRBJ1-2; V gene: TRBV10-3; D gene: NA; clone size: few; CDR3 DNA: TGTGCCATCAGCCCCTCTTCGCAGGGTTATGGCTACACCTTC; CDR3 protein: CAISPSSQGYGYTF
J gene: TRBJ2-1; V gene: TRBV20-1; D gene: TRBD2; clone size: NA; CDR3 DNA: TGCAGTGCTGATGGGGGACTACGCCCTAATTACGAGCAGTTCTTC; CDR3 protein: CSADGGLRPNYEQFF
J gene: TRBJ2-1; V gene: TRBV29-1; D gene: NA; clone size: few; CDR3 DNA: TGCAGCGTGGAGGGACTTCACAATGAGCAGTTCTTC; CDR3 protein: CSVEGLHNEQFF
J gene: TRBJ2-1; V gene: TRBV6-2/TRBV6-3; D gene: NA; clone size: NA; CDR3 DNA: TGTGCCAGTTCAGGGGTCGACGTCCGCTCCTACAATGAGCAGTTCTTC; CDR3 protein: CASSGVDVRSYNEQFF
J gene: TRBJ2-3; V gene: TRBV7-8; D gene: NA; clone size: NA; CDR3 DNA: TGTGCCAGCAGCTTAGTACCGGGACTGAGCACAGATACGCAGTATTTT; CDR3 protein: CASSLVPGLSTDTQYF
J gene: TRBJ2-6; V gene: TRBV11-2; D gene: TRBD1; clone size: once; CDR3 DNA: TGTGCCAGCAGCCTTATAGGGACAGGGGCGACTTACGGGGCCAACGTCCTGACTTTC; CDR3 protein: CASSLIGTGATYGANVLTF
J gene: TRBJ1-4; V gene: TRBV15; D gene: NA; clone size: NA; CDR3 DNA: TGTGCCACCAGCAGAGAAGGGGAAAAACTGTTTTTT; CDR3 protein: CATSREGEKLFF
J gene: TRBJ2-5; V gene: TRBV11-2; D gene: NA; clone size: NA; CDR3 DNA: TGTGCCAGCAGCTCTTGGAGAACAGATACGGAGACCCAGTACTTC; CDR3 protein: CASSSWRTDTETQYF
J gene: TRBJ2-5; V gene: TRBV20-1; D gene: TRBD1; clone size: NA; CDR3 DNA: TGCAGTGCGCACGGGACAGGGAAAGAGACCCAGTACTTC; CDR3 protein: CSAHGTGKETQYF
J gene: TRBJ2-7; V gene: TRBV11-2; D gene: TRBD2; clone size: few; CDR3 DNA: TGTGCCAGCAGCTTAATGTGGGCTAGCGGGAACATCGAGCAGTACTTC; CDR3 protein: CASSLMWASGNIEQYF
J gene: TRBJ1-4; V gene: TRBV7-3; D gene: NA; clone size: few; CDR3 DNA: TGTGCCAGCAGCTTTTCGGTTAATGAAAAACTGTTTTTT; CDR3 protein: CASSFSVNEKLFF
J gene: TRBJ1-1; V gene: TRBV9; D gene: NA; clone size: NA; CDR3 DNA: TGTGCCAGCAAACAGAACACTGAAGCTTTCTTT; CDR3 protein: CASKQNTEAFF
J gene: TRBJ1-2; V gene: TRBV6-2/TRBV6-3; D gene: NA; clone size: NA; CDR3 DNA: TGTGCCAGCAGCAACCTCGATTATGGCTACACCTTC; CDR3 protein: CASSNLDYGYTF
J gene: TRBJ2-5; V gene: TRBV7-9; D gene: NA; clone size: few; CDR3 DNA: TGTGCCAGCAGCTTGATTCGACCTCGGGACAACTATCAGGAGACCCAGTACTTC; CDR3 protein: CASSLIRPRDNYQETQYF
J gene: TRBJ2-2; V gene: TRBV2; D gene: NA; clone size: few; CDR3 DNA: TGTGCCAGCAGTGAAGCATATGGACAGCCCAACACCGGGGAGCTGTTTTTT; CDR3 protein: CASSEAYGQPNTGELFF
J gene: TRBJ2-1; V gene: TRBV20-1; D gene: NA; clone size: few; CDR3 DNA: TGCAGTGCGGGAACCCTAGCCCCCGCCGGGAATGAGCAGTTCTTC; CDR3 protein: CSAGTLAPAGNEQFF
J gene: TRBJ2-3; V gene: TRBV3-1; D gene: TRBD2; clone size: NA; CDR3 DNA: TGTGCCAGCAGCTTTCAAGCGGGGGGGCCCACAGATACGCAGTATTTT; CDR3 protein: CASSFQAGGPTDTQYF
J gene: TRBJ2-2; V gene: TRBV11-2; D gene: NA; clone size: few; CDR3 DNA: TGTGCCAGCAGCTTCGAGGGTGGCACCGGGGAGCTGTTTTTT; CDR3 protein: CASSFEGGTGELFF
J gene: TRBJ1-5; V gene: TRBV25-1; D gene: NA; clone size: NA; CDR3 DNA: TGTGCCAGCAGTGAATTAGGTAGGGACAATCAGCCCCAGCATTTT; CDR3 protein: CASSELGRDNQPQHF
J gene: TRBJ1-4; V gene: TRBV6-6; D gene: NA; clone size: NA; CDR3 DNA: TGTGCCAGCAGTTATTCGGTCGCAACTAATGAAAAACTGTTTTTT; CDR3 protein: CASSYSVATNEKLFF
J gene: TRBJ1-1; V gene: TRBV7-9; D gene: NA; clone size: NA; CDR3 DNA: TGTGCCAGCAGCTTTTCACAGGGCATGAACACTGAAGCTTTCTTT; CDR3 protein: CASSFSQGMNTEAFF
J gene: TRBJ1-2; V gene: TRBV12-3/TRBV12-4; D gene: TRBD1; clone size: few; CDR3 DNA: TGTGCCAGCAGTTCCTCGACAGGGGTGAATGGCTACACCTTC; CDR3 protein: CASSSSTGVNGYTF
J gene: TRBJ1-1; V gene: TRBV3-1; D gene: NA; clone size: NA; CDR3 DNA: TGTGCCAGCAGCCCGGGTCGGGCTTATACGGACACTGAAGCTTTCTTT; CDR3 protein: CASSPGRAYTDTEAFF
J gene: TRBJ2-7; V gene: TRBV4-1; D gene: TRBD2; clone size: few; CDR3 DNA: TGCGCCAGCAGCCCGGAAACTAGCGGAGTTTACGAGCAGTACTTC; CDR3 protein: CASSPETSGVYEQYF
J gene: TRBJ2-7; V gene: TRBV5-1; D gene: NA; clone size: few; CDR3 DNA: TGCGCCAGCAGCTTGGGGCTAGCGATGGTCTACGAGCAGTACTTC; CDR3 protein: CASSLGLAMVYEQYF
J gene: TRBJ2-7; V gene: TRBV10-3; D gene: NA; clone size: NA; CDR3 DNA: TGTGCCATCAGTGACTCTTCTTTAGAGCAGTACTTC; CDR3 protein: CAISDSSLEQYF